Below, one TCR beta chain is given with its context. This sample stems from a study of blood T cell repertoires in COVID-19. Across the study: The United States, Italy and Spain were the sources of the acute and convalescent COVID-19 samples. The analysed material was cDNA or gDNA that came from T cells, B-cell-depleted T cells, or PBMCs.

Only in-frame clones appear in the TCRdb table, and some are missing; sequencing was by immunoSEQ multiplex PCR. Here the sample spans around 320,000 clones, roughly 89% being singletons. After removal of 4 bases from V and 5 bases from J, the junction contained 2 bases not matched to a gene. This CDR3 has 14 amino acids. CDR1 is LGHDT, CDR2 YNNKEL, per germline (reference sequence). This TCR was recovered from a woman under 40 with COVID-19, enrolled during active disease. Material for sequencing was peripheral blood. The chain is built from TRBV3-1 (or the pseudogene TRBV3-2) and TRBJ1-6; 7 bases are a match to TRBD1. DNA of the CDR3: TGTGCCAGCAGCCTCACAGGGGATAATTCACCCCTCCACTTT. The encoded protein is CASSLTGDNSPLHF.